This T cell receptor beta chain stems from a study of CD8 T cells in ankylosing spondylitis. The study, taken as a whole, reports: Seemingly distinctive of ankylosing spondylitis blood was a TCR beta motif formed by eight highly homologous variants. Both synovial fluid and blood in reactive arthritis had previously been reported to carry some motif variants.

Germline assignment: CDR1 MDHEN and CDR2 SYDVKM. Between the trimmed V and J ends, which lost 7 bases and 7 bases, there was a span of 14 bases. The CDR3 contains 13 residues. This clonotype has at least ten counts. The antigen is unknown. MiXCR was run by TCRdb on the 5' RACE reads, yielding one entry per CDR3 protein. This sample has hundreds of thousands of distinct CDR3 sequences, with 17% found just once. The J gene is TRBJ1-5, the V gene TRBV28; D is uncertain. The sequence came from a male donor with ankylosing spondylitis. The sequenced sample was blood, either unsorted or a sorted T cell fraction (not recorded which). The CDR3 region has the DNA TGTGCCAGCATTATTGAACCCGGGCAGCCCCAGCATTTT. It translates to CASIIEPGQPQHF.